The 11 T cell receptor beta chains below come from one sample, sequenced in a study of neoadjuvant anti-PD-1 for oral cavity cancer. Sequencing was performed with immunoSEQ multiplex PCR; in TCRdb, only in-frame clones are kept and a portion is missing. The sample holds thousands of clones, 75% to 85% seen once. The time point was: after neoadjuvant nivolumab, at surgical resection. The specimen comprised PBMCs, sampled after nivolumab (anti-PD-1) treatment. These receptors were obtained from a person between 40 and 85 years old with oral cavity squamous cell carcinoma.

The rearrangement links TRBV11-2 to TRBJ2-7, with D hard to call. V lost 1 base to trimming and J lost 6 bases, with 4 bases between them. The CDR3 spans 11 residues. The germline V gene encodes CDR1 SGHAT and CDR2 FQNNGV. The CDR3 coding sequence is TGTGCCAGCAGCTTAGTGGTCGAGCAGTACTTC. It encodes CASSLVVEQYF.

The V gene is TRBV4-1, the J gene TRBJ1-2, with TRBD1 identical over 7 bases. V lost 1 base to trimming and J lost 4 bases; unmatched junction nucleotides: 9. CDR3 length equals 16 residues. CDR1 and CDR2 from the germline V gene are MGHRA and YSYEKL. This CDR3 is CASSQAAGGFAYGYTF. CDR3 coding DNA: TGCGCCAGCAGCCAAGCCGCAGGGGGTTTCGCCTATGGCTACACCTTC.

The chain couples TRBV27 to TRBJ2-7; possibly TRBD1 for D (6 bases). V was shortened by 8 bases and J by 2 bases, with 13 bases between the two germline ends. Germline lookup yields CDR1 MNHEY and CDR2 SMNVEV (reference sequence). This CDR3 has 13 amino acids. In DNA form, the CDR3 reads TGTGCCAGCTCCCTCGGACAGCCCTACGAGCAGTACTTC. Residues: CASSLGQPYEQYF.

V usage is TRBV28 and J usage is TRBJ2-5; no definite D call. Per germline, CDR1 MDHEN and CDR2 SYDVKM. Trimming took off 3 bases at V and 0 bases at J, with 8 bases between the two ends. CDR3 length: 14 residues. CDR3 in DNA: TGTGCCAGCAGTTTCCGGGCCTACCAAGAGACCCAGTACTTC. It yields the protein CASSFRAYQETQYF.

V usage is TRBV15 and J usage is TRBJ2-2; possible D gene TRBD2, 6 bases. V lost 3 bases, J lost 2 bases, and 13 bases lay in between. Germline V lookup: CDR1 LNHNV, CDR2 YYDKDF (reference sequence). The CDR3 has 16 amino acids. The CDR3: CATSRLGTLNTGELFF. DNA for the CDR3: TGTGCCACCAGCAGGCTCGGGACTCTAAACACCGGGGAGCTGTTTTTT.

The CDR3: CASSGGAGGALDTQYF. The CDR3 DNA reads TGTGCCAGCAGTGGAGGAGCGGGAGGGGCCCTGGATACGCAGTATTTT. The chain combines TRBV6-4 with TRBJ2-3; 10 bases align to TRBD2. V shed 4 bases and J 6 bases; nucleotides not matched to a gene: 10. From germline, CDR1 is MRHNA and CDR2 SNTAGT. The CDR3 has 16 amino acids.

The V gene is TRBV28, the J gene TRBJ1-2, with TRBD1 as a possible D gene (6 bases). The CDR3 sequence is 14 residues long. V was pared by 4 bases and J by 4 bases, with 13 bases between. From germline, CDR1 is MDHEN and CDR2 SYDVKM. CDR3 sequence (DNA): TGTGCCAGCAGTTCGCCTCCAGGGGTCTATGGCTACACCTTC. This sequence encodes CASSSPPGVYGYTF.

The chain joins TRBV2 to TRBJ2-1, with 7 bases fitting TRBD2. With 5 bases clipped from V and 2 bases from J, the junction kept 0 bases outside the gene matches. There are 13 residues in the CDR3. The germline V gene has CDR1 SNHLY and CDR2 FYNNEI. CDR3 region: CASSRGAYNEQFF. CDR3 nucleotides: TGTGCCAGCAGTCGGGGGGCCTACAATGAGCAGTTCTTC.

This clone was counted only a few times. The chain joins TRBV5-8 to TRBJ1-5; D uncertain. Germline V gene sequence: CDR1 SGHTS, CDR2 YDEGEE. V was trimmed by 3 bases and J by 2 bases, leaving 12 bases between them. The CDR3 totals 15 residues. In nucleotides, the CDR3 is TGTGCCAGCAGCTCGAGGGTTTGGGGCAATCAGCCCCAGCATTTT. It translates to CASSSRVWGNQPQHF.

The V gene is TRBV4-1, the J gene TRBJ1-1; no clear D. Germline CDR1 reads MGHRA; CDR2 reads YSYEKL. The ends were cut back, 0 bases at V and 3 bases at J, with 11 bases in the middle. This CDR3 has 15 amino acids. The CDR3 is CASSQDTGIYTEAFF. CDR3 DNA: TGCGCCAGCAGCCAAGATACGGGGATATACACTGAAGCTTTCTTT.

The chain recombines TRBV30 with TRBJ2-1; the D is unclear. Trimming shortened V by 0 bases and J by 0 bases, and 15 bases separated the two germline ends. The length of the CDR3 is 17 residues. Germline-derived CDR1 and CDR2 are GTSNPN and SVGIG (reference sequence). In nucleotides, the CDR3 is TGTGCCTGGAGTGTAGCTATTGCCAGTAGCTCCTACAATGAGCAGTTCTTC. Protein sequence: CAWSVAIASSSYNEQFF.